This T cell receptor beta chain was found in a study of technical replicates of blood from several donors. This table comes from immunoSEQ multiplex PCR, and its TCRdb copy is limited to in-frame clones, with some not included. Of 67,000 or so clones in the sample, roughly 96% are singletons; the top ten hold about 0.22%. The sequenced sample was T cells isolated from PBMCs. This TCR was sampled from a human donor in good health.

Here the CDR3 reads CASSPERGAVAYEQYF. The CDR3 nucleotides read TGTGCCAGCAGCCCTGAACGAGGCGCAGTTGCGTACGAGCAGTACTTC. This chain connects TRBV7-8 to TRBJ2-7, with D unclear. The CDR3 covers 16 residues. V was clipped by 5 bases and J by 4 bases, with 21 bases between them. Germline-derived CDR1 and CDR2 are SGHVS and FQNEAQ.